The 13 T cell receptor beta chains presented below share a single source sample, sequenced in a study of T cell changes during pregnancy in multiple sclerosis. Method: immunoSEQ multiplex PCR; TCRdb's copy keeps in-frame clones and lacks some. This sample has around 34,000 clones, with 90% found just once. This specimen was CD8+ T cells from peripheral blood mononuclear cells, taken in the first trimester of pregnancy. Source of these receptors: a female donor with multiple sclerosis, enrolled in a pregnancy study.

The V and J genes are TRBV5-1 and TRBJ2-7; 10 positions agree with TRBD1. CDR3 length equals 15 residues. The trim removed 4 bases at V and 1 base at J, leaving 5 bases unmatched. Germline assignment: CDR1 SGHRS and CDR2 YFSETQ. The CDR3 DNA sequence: TGCGCCAGCAGCCCCCGGGACAGGGGATCCTACGAGCAGTACTTC. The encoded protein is CASSPRDRGSYEQYF.

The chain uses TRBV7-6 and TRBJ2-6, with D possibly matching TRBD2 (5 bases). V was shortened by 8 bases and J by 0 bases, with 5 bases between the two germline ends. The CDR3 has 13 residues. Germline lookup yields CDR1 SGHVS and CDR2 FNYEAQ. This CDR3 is CASRGSGANVLTF. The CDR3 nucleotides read TGTGCCAGCCGGGGCTCTGGGGCCAACGTCCTGACTTTC.

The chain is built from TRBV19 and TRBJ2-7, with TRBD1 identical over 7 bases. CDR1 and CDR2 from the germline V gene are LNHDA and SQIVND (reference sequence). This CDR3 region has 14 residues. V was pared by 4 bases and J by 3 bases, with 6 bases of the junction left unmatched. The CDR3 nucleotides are TGTGCCAGTAGTACTTGGGACAGAAGCTACGAGCAGTACTTC. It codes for CASSTWDRSYEQYF.

The CDR3 region has the DNA TGTGCCAGCAGCCCACCGGGGGAGCAGTACTTC. This sequence encodes CASSPPGEQYF. This rearrangement joins TRBV28 to TRBJ2-7; possibly TRBD2 for D (5 bases). Trimming left V 6 bases short and J 7 bases short, with 10 bases between. Germline V gene lookup returns CDR1 MDHEN and CDR2 SYDVKM. The CDR3 is 11 amino acids.

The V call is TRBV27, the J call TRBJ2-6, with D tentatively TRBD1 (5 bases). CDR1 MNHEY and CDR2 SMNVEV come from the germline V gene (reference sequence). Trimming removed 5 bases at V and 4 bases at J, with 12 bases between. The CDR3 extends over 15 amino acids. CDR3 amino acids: CASSIQASGANVLTF. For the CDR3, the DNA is TGTGCCAGCAGTATACAGGCCTCGGGGGCCAACGTCCTGACTTTC. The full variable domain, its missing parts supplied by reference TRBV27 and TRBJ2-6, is EAQVTQNPRYLITVTGKKLTVTCSQNMNHEYMSWYRQDPGLGLRQIYYSMNVEVTDKGDVPEGYKVSRKEKRNFPLILESPSPNQTSLYFCASSIQASGANVLTFGAGSRLTVL.

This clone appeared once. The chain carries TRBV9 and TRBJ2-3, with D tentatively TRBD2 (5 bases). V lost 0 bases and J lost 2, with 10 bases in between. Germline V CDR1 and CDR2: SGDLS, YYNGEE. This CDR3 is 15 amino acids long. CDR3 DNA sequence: TGTGCCAGCAGCGTAGGCGGCCTAGCCACAGATACGCAGTATTTT. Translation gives CASSVGGLATDTQYF.

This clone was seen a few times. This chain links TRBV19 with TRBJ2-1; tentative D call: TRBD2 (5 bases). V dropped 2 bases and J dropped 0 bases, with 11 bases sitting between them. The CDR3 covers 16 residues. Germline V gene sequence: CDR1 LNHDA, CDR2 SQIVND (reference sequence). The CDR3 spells CASSISVGSSYNEQFF. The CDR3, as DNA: TGTGCCAGTAGTATATCCGTGGGGAGCTCCTACAATGAGCAGTTCTTC.

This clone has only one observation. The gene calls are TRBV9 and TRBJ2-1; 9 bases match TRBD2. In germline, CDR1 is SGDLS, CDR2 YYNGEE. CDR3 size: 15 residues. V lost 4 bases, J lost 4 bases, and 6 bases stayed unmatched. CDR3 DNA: TGTGCCAGCAGCTTTAGCGGGAGCCCATACAATGAGCAGTTCTTC. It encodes CASSFSGSPYNEQFF.

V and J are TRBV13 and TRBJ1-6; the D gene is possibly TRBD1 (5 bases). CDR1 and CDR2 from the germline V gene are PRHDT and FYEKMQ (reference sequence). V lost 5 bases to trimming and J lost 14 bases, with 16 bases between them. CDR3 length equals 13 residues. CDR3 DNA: TGTGCCAGCAGCGCAACCAGGGCAACGACCCTCCACTTT. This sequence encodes CASSATRATTLHF.

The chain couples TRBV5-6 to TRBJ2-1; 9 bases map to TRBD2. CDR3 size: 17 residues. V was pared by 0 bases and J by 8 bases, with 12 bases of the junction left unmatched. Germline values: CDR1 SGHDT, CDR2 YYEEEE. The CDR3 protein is CASSLVAGGPEYDEQFF. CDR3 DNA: TGTGCCAGCAGCTTGGTTGCGGGAGGGCCTGAGTATGATGAGCAGTTCTTC.

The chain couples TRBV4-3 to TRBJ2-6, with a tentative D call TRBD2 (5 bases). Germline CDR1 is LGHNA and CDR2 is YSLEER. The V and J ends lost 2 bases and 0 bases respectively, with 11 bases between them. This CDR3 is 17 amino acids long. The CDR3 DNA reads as TGCGCCAGCAGCCAAAGCGGTACAGTCTCTGGGGCCAACGTCCTGACTTTC. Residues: CASSQSGTVSGANVLTF.

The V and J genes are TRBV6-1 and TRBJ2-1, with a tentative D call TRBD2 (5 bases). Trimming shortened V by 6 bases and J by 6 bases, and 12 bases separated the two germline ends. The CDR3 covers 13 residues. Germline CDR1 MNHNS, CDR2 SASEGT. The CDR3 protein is CASSRGMGNEQFF. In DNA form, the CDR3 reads TGTGCCAGCAGCAGAGGGATGGGCAATGAGCAGTTCTTC.

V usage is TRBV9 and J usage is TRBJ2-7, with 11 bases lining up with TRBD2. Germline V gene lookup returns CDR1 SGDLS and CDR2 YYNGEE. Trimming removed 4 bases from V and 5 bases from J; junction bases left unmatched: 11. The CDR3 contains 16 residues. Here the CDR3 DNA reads TGTGCCAGCAGCCCCTGGGATAGCGGGAGGGTCAACGAGCAGTACTTC. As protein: CASSPWDSGRVNEQYF.